The rows below give T cell receptor beta chains drawn from one sample of a study of T-cell reconstitution after alpha-beta-depleted transplantation in children. TCRdb re-called the PCR reads with MiXCR, one entry per CDR3 protein. The sample consists of more than 400,000 distinct CDR3 sequences, about 40% of them appearing once. Material: PBMCs, obtained before TCRalphabeta/CD19-depleted stem cell transplant. These receptors were obtained from a girl aged 2 to 9 with aplastic anemia, due to receive a stem cell transplant. The CDR3 runs from the conserved cysteine through the conserved F or W. The order of the fields is clone size, J gene, D gene, V gene, CDR3 DNA, CDR3 protein. D genes are given only for firm matches. Expanded clones get a size class; other rows say once, few or many, or leave the size out.

size: .
J: TRBJ2-1
D: .
V: TRBV7-9
DNA: TGTGCCAGCAGCCTGGGCCTTCCCCATGAGCAGTTCTTC
CDR3: CASSLGLPHEQFF

size: few
J: TRBJ1-1
D: .
V: TRBV19
DNA: TGTGCCAGTAGACAGACCCTTGGCGTGGACGCGGCGAACACTGAAGCTTTCTTT
CDR3: CASRQTLGVDAANTEAFF

size: few
J: TRBJ2-4
D: TRBD2
V: TRBV12-3/TRBV12-4
DNA: TGTGCCAGCAGGGGGGGGACGGGGTACAAAAACATTCAGTACTTC
CDR3: CASRGGTGYKNIQYF

size: .
J: TRBJ2-3
D: .
V: TRBV30
DNA: TGTGCCTGGAGTGTACGTGGGGGGCCAGATACGCAGTATTTT
CDR3: CAWSVRGGPDTQYF

size: many
J: TRBJ2-7
D: TRBD1
V: TRBV9
DNA: TGTGCCGGTACAACAGGGGTGACCAGCTCCTACGAGCAGTACTTC
CDR3: CAGTTGVTSSYEQYF

size: .
J: TRBJ2-1
D: TRBD2
V: TRBV20-1
DNA: TGCAGTGCTAGTCCGTCGGCTAGCGGTTTCTACAATGAGCAGTTCTTC
CDR3: CSASPSASGFYNEQFF

size: few
J: TRBJ1-1
D: .
V: TRBV10-3
DNA: TGTGCCATCAGTGTACGGGGAATGAACACTGAAGCTTTCTTT
CDR3: CAISVRGMNTEAFF

size: many
J: TRBJ2-2
D: .
V: TRBV20-1
DNA: TGCAGTGCTAGAGTACCGGGGACCAACACCGGGGAGCTGTTTTTT
CDR3: CSARVPGTNTGELFF

size: .
J: TRBJ1-2
D: .
V: TRBV19
DNA: TGTGCCAGTAGTATTAAAGTGAACTATGGCTACACCTTC
CDR3: CASSIKVNYGYTF

size: few
J: TRBJ1-5
D: .
V: TRBV7-9
DNA: TGTGCCAGCAGCCCAGCCGGGGGGTATAACAATCAGCCCCAGCATTTT
CDR3: CASSPAGGYNNQPQHF

size: .
J: TRBJ2-1
D: TRBD2
V: TRBV12-3/TRBV12-4
DNA: TGTGCCAGCAGTATACTAGCGGGAGGGCCGGTTGCATCTGAGCAGTTCTTC
CDR3: CASSILAGGPVASEQFF

size: few
J: TRBJ2-3
D: TRBD2
V: TRBV14
DNA: TGTGCCAGCAGCCTAAAAACTAGCGGGATTACAGATACGCAGTATTTT
CDR3: CASSLKTSGITDTQYF

size: many
J: TRBJ2-7
D: .
V: TRBV6-5
DNA: TGTGCCAGCACCAGGGCGGGCCAATCCTACGAGCAGTACTTC
CDR3: CASTRAGQSYEQYF

size: .
J: TRBJ1-3
D: TRBD1
V: TRBV7-9
DNA: TGTGCCAGCAGCTTAGCCGGACAGGGCTCTGGAAACACCATATATTTT
CDR3: CASSLAGQGSGNTIYF

size: .
J: TRBJ1-3
D: .
V: TRBV20-1
DNA: TGCAGTGCTATCGCCGGCCCAAACACCATATATTTT
CDR3: CSAIAGPNTIYF

size: .
J: TRBJ2-1
D: TRBD2
V: TRBV14
DNA: TGTGCCAGCAGCCAGGGACTAGCCCACCTTTACAATGAGCAGTTCTTC
CDR3: CASSQGLAHLYNEQFF

size: .
J: TRBJ2-6
D: .
V: TRBV6-1
DNA: TGTGCCAGCAGCCGAGTTAGGGCCAACGTCCTGACTTTC
CDR3: CASSRVRANVLTF

size: .
J: TRBJ2-5
D: TRBD1
V: TRBV18
DNA: TGTGCCAGCTCACGTTCCCCCGCGACAGGGGATGGAGAGACCCAGTACTTC
CDR3: CASSRSPATGDGETQYF

size: .
J: TRBJ1-6
D: .
V: TRBV20-1
DNA: TGCAGTGTTGGTCGGGACGACCTCTCACCCCTCCACTTT
CDR3: CSVGRDDLSPLHF

size: many
J: TRBJ1-1
D: TRBD1
V: TRBV7-9
DNA: TGTGCCAGCAGCTCTCTGGGGACAGGGGGCGATCGGAACACTGAAGCTTTCTTT
CDR3: CASSSLGTGGDRNTEAFF

size: .
J: TRBJ1-3
D: .
V: TRBV5-6
DNA: TGTGCCAGCAGCTTGGAAGACAGGGGAAACACCATATATTTT
CDR3: CASSLEDRGNTIYF

size: .
J: TRBJ2-5
D: .
V: TRBV20-1
DNA: TGCAGTGCTAGAGATCGGCGGGGGCGGGGGACCCAGTACTTC
CDR3: CSARDRRGRGTQYF

size: .
J: TRBJ2-4
D: TRBD1
V: TRBV3-1
DNA: TGTGCCAGCAGCCAAGATTGGGACAGGGCCGCCAAAAACATTCAGTACTTC
CDR3: CASSQDWDRAAKNIQYF

size: .
J: TRBJ1-1
D: .
V: TRBV5-1
DNA: TGCGCCAGCAAGTTCGCGGACACTGAAGCTTTCTTT
CDR3: CASKFADTEAFF

size: few
J: TRBJ2-7
D: .
V: TRBV28
DNA: TGTGCCAGCGGGCGACAGGAAACCTACGAGCAGTACTTC
CDR3: CASGRQETYEQYF

size: .
J: TRBJ2-6
D: .
V: TRBV5-1
DNA: TGCGCCAGCAGCCCACAGGGTCGACGGGGAAATGGGGCCAACGTCCTGACTTTC
CDR3: CASSPQGRRGNGANVLTF

size: few
J: TRBJ2-4
D: .
V: TRBV6-4
DNA: TGTGCCAGCAGTCCTCTAGCCGGCCAAAACATTCAGTACTTC
CDR3: CASSPLAGQNIQYF

size: .
J: TRBJ2-1
D: .
V: TRBV20-1
DNA: TGCAGTGCTAGAGATCCCCTAGCGAGCAATGAGCAGTTCTTC
CDR3: CSARDPLASNEQFF

size: .
J: TRBJ1-4
D: .
V: TRBV5-1
DNA: TGCGCCAGCAGACCAGCAGGGGTCGCAGGGGAAAAACTGTTTTTT
CDR3: CASRPAGVAGEKLFF

size: few
J: TRBJ1-1
D: TRBD1
V: TRBV5-4
DNA: TGTGCCAGCAGCTTGGTGAAGGGGGCTAGAAACACTGAAGCTTTCTTT
CDR3: CASSLVKGARNTEAFF

size: .
J: TRBJ2-5
D: TRBD1
V: TRBV7-9
DNA: TGTGCCAGCAGCTTAGGCCTACAGGGGGCGACCCAGTACTTC
CDR3: CASSLGLQGATQYF

size: many
J: TRBJ2-7
D: .
V: TRBV6-6
DNA: TGTGCCAGCAGTTACAGGAGGGCTAGCGAGCAGTACTTC
CDR3: CASSYRRASEQYF

size: many
J: TRBJ2-1
D: .
V: TRBV7-2
DNA: TGTGCCACCCAACAGGGAGTCTACAATGAGCAGTTCTTC
CDR3: CATQQGVYNEQFF

size: .
J: TRBJ2-3
D: TRBD2
V: TRBV30
DNA: TGTGCCTGGAACCGACTAGCGGGAGCGAAAGATACGCAGTATTTT
CDR3: CAWNRLAGAKDTQYF

size: once
J: TRBJ1-2
D: .
V: TRBV7-9
DNA: TGTGCCAGCAGCTTAGACGCCAGGGAAGATGGCTACACCTTC
CDR3: CASSLDAREDGYTF

size: .
J: TRBJ1-6
D: .
V: TRBV20-1
DNA: TGCAGTGCTAAGAAGGTCCAATCCCTCCACTTT
CDR3: CSAKKVQSLHF

size: .
J: TRBJ2-1
D: TRBD2
V: TRBV5-1
DNA: TGCGCCAGCAGCATGCTGGTAGCGGGAGAGGGAGGTGATAGCTCCTACAATGAGCAGTTCTTC
CDR3: CASSMLVAGEGGDSSYNEQFF

size: .
J: TRBJ2-7
D: TRBD2
V: TRBV20-1
DNA: TGCAGTGCTCAGACTAGCGGGGTCTACTACGAGCAGTACTTC
CDR3: CSAQTSGVYYEQYF

size: .
J: TRBJ2-7
D: .
V: TRBV4-2
DNA: TGTGCCAGCAGCCAAGATTTTAGCGGCCCCTACGAGCAGTACTTC
CDR3: CASSQDFSGPYEQYF

size: .
J: TRBJ2-2
D: TRBD2
V: TRBV7-3
DNA: TGTGCCAGCAGCCTGAGCGGGAGGGCCACCGGGGAGCTGTTTTTT
CDR3: CASSLSGRATGELFF

size: .
J: TRBJ2-7
D: .
V: TRBV28
DNA: TGTGCCAGTCTGACCCAAGGGCTTCACGAGCAGTACTTC
CDR3: CASLTQGLHEQYF

size: few
J: TRBJ2-7
D: TRBD1
V: TRBV6-1
DNA: TGTGCCAGCAGTCAACAGGGGACAGGGTGGGACGAGCAGTACTTC
CDR3: CASSQQGTGWDEQYF

size: .
J: TRBJ2-1
D: TRBD2
V: TRBV7-3
DNA: TGTGCCAGCAGCTTATTGTCAGCGGGGGACAATGAGCAGTTCTTC
CDR3: CASSLLSAGDNEQFF

size: few
J: TRBJ2-7
D: .
V: TRBV20-1
DNA: TGCAGTGCTAGAGATCGAGTAACGGGGGACGAGCAGTACTTC
CDR3: CSARDRVTGDEQYF

size: .
J: TRBJ2-3
D: .
V: TRBV20-1
DNA: TGCAGTGCTGCAACCTCTCCTAGCACAGATACGCAGTATTTT
CDR3: CSAATSPSTDTQYF

size: .
J: TRBJ1-6
D: TRBD1
V: TRBV18
DNA: TGTGCCAGCTCTGGACAGGAAAATTCACCCCTCCACTTT
CDR3: CASSGQENSPLHF

size: .
J: TRBJ2-1
D: TRBD2
V: TRBV12-3/TRBV12-4
DNA: TGTGCCAGCAGTTTACGGGGAGGGACCGGCAATGAGCAGTTCTTC
CDR3: CASSLRGGTGNEQFF

size: many
J: TRBJ2-3
D: .
V: TRBV5-1
DNA: TGCGCCAGCAGCTTGGCCGATGGTCTAGTCCTCTCCACAGATACGCAGTATTTT
CDR3: CASSLADGLVLSTDTQYF

size: .
J: TRBJ2-1
D: .
V: TRBV29-1
DNA: TGCAGCGCGGACTTTAGTTACAATGAGCAGTTCTTC
CDR3: CSADFSYNEQFF

size: many
J: TRBJ1-2
D: .
V: TRBV12-3/TRBV12-4
DNA: TGTGCCAGCAGTTTACGAGGGCTTTACTATGGCTACACCTTC
CDR3: CASSLRGLYYGYTF